This T cell receptor (beta chain) emerged from a study of T cells in Graves' hyperthyroidism and ophthalmopathy. Study overall: The authors collected peripheral blood at initial diagnosis, before any treatment. Overall study results and limits: Before onset, ophthalmopathy was predicted by the model a median about six months earlier. Researchers found most expanded thyroid clonotypes above 0.001 in blood as well.

Uncontrolled infections, other autoimmune diseases, pregnancy or lactation led to exclusion of patients. The CDR3 has 15 residues. The germline CDR1 and CDR2 sequences are SGHAT and FQNNGV. V dropped 5 bases and J dropped 5 bases, with 13 bases sitting between them. In the case of this clonotype: Antigen specificity is unknown.

Authors of the study amplified TCR beta CDR3 regions from RNA transcripts. First-round RT-PCR targeting the TCR CDR3 was performed with the HTBI primer set. TCRdb used MiXCR to reprocess the multiplex PCR reads, holding one entry per CDR3 protein. The sample comprises roughly 500,000 distinct CDR3 sequences, around a fifth of which are singletons, and less than 65% rests with the top ten. This chain connects TRBV11-2 to TRBJ1-6; D possibly corresponds to TRBD1 (6 bases). The sequence was obtained from a woman in her 70s with Graves' ophthalmopathy. Source material: blood. The CDR3 loop is CASSRTGANNSPLHF. The CDR3 bases are TGTGCCAGCAGCCGTACGGGGGCAAATAATTCACCCCTCCACTTT.